This entry is about one T cell receptor (beta chain). The data are from a study of blood T cell repertoires in COVID-19. At the level of the study: T cells, B-cell-depleted T cells, or PBMCs provided the cDNA or gDNA that served as material.

V lost 7 bases, J lost 0 bases, and 5 bases stayed unmatched. This CDR3 is 13 amino acids long. From germline, CDR1 is SQVTM and CDR2 ANQGSEA. In the authors' workflow: Cell counts per sample came from amplifying reference gene primers. The data were produced by immunoSEQ multiplex PCR, yet TCRdb's version contains in-frame clones alone and is incomplete. V, J and clone size derive from that table, while D and trimming were established from the DNA sequence. The sample gives about 220,000 clones, 70% to 85% of which show up once; approximately 1.4% is in the top ten. The receptor was isolated from a woman aged 40 to 55 with acute COVID-19. V is TRBV29-1 and J is TRBJ2-7; 8 nucleotides align to TRBD1. The sequencing input was PBMCs or T cells enriched from blood (not recorded which). In DNA form, the CDR3 reads TGCAGCGCCACAGGGGGGAGCTCCTACGAGCAGTACTTC. Translation gives CSATGGSSYEQYF.